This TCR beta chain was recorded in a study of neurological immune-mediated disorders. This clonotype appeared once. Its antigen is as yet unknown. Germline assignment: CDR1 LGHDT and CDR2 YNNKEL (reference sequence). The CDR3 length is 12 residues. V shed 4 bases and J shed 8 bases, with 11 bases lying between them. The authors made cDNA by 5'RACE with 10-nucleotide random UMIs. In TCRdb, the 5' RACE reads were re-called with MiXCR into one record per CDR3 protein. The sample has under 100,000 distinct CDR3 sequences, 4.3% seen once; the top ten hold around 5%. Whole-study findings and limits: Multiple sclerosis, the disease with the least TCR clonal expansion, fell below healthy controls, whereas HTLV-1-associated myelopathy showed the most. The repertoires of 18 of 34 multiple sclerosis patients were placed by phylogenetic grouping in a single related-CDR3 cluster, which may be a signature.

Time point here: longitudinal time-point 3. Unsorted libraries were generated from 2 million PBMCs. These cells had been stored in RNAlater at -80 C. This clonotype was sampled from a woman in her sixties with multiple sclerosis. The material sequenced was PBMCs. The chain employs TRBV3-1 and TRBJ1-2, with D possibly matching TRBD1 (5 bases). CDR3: CASSLRQWGYTF. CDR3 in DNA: TGTGCCAGCAGCCTCAGACAGTGGGGCTACACCTTC.